These T cell receptor beta chains were read from a single sample in a study of cytomegalovirus exposure and HLA in healthy donors. Method: immunoSEQ multiplex PCR; TCRdb's copy keeps in-frame clones and lacks some. This sample has approximately 160,000 clones, with around 80% found just once. The sample was PBMCs. The origin of the receptors is a male donor in good health and CMV-seronegative. The CDR3 runs from the conserved cysteine through the conserved F or W. The D gene is left open where the match is weak. Clone size is given for some rows only: seen once, a few or many times, or a class if the clone is expanded.

NA NA TRBJ2-7 TRBV2 TGTGCCAGCAGAGACCTCCGGGACTACGAGCAGTACTTC CASRDLRDYEQYF
NA NA TRBJ2-1 TRBV5-5 TGTGCCAGCAGCTTGGTTTTAGAACGGTCCAATGAGCAGTTCTTC CASSLVLERSNEQFF
TRBD2 few TRBJ2-3 TRBV4-1 TGCGCCAGCAGCCAAACCTCTAGCGGGGGGGCAGATACGCAGTATTTT CASSQTSSGGADTQYF
TRBD1 NA TRBJ2-7 TRBV6-6 TGTGCCAGCAGTTACGGGACAGGCCTCTACGAGCAGTACTTC CASSYGTGLYEQYF
TRBD1 NA TRBJ1-6 TRBV6-5 TGTGCCAGCAGAGGGACAGCAGATAATTCACCCCTCCACTTT CASRGTADNSPLHF
NA NA TRBJ2-5 TRBV20-1 TGCAGTGCGGGGACACCGTGGTACTTC CSAGTPWYF
NA NA TRBJ2-1 TRBV9 TGTGCCAGCAGCGTAGATCGACAACGGGAGCGCTACAATGAGCAGTTCTTC CASSVDRQRERYNEQFF
TRBD2 NA TRBJ2-1 TRBV6-4 TGTGCCAGCAGTGACACTAGCGGGAGGAATGAGCAGTTCTTC CASSDTSGRNEQFF
TRBD1 NA TRBJ1-5 TRBV6-5 TGTGCCAGCAGTACTGCCCCGACAGGGGGCCTGCCCCAGCATTTT CASSTAPTGGLPQHF
TRBD2 few TRBJ2-7 TRBV5-1 TGCGCCAGCAGCTTGAGTTTAGGGACTAGGTGGTACGAGCAGTACTTC CASSLSLGTRWYEQYF
TRBD2 NA TRBJ2-2 TRBV4-2 TGTGCCAGCAGCCAGCCTAGCGGATACACCGGGGAGCTGTTTTTT CASSQPSGYTGELFF
NA few TRBJ2-5 TRBV29-1 TGCAGCGTTCGGGGAGTAGCAGAGACCCAGTACTTC CSVRGVAETQYF
NA NA TRBJ2-1 TRBV7-2 TGTGCCAGCAGCGTATCTCGGGGCAATGAGCAGTTCTTC CASSVSRGNEQFF
TRBD2 NA TRBJ2-7 TRBV9 TGTGCCAGCAGCGTATTGTCGGGGGGTGAGCAGTACTTC CASSVLSGGEQYF
NA few TRBJ2-7 TRBV7-9 TGTGCCAGCAGCCCCTCTACCGGCGACCGAGGCTCCTACGAGCAGTACTTC CASSPSTGDRGSYEQYF
TRBD1 NA TRBJ2-7 TRBV4-1 TGCGCCAGCAGCCAAGGACAGGGGGTCCCCTACGAGCAGTACTTC CASSQGQGVPYEQYF
TRBD2 NA TRBJ2-1 TRBV7-6 TGTGCCAGCAGCCTTAGACTAGCGGGAGGTGGTGATGAGCAGTTCTTC CASSLRLAGGGDEQFF
NA NA TRBJ2-7 TRBV5-6 TGTGCCAGCAGTCACCCCGGGACTCTGTACGAGCAGTACTTC CASSHPGTLYEQYF
NA NA TRBJ2-5 TRBV2 TGTGCCAGCATTGGCTCACGTCAAGAGACCCAGTACTTC CASIGSRQETQYF
TRBD1 NA TRBJ2-2 TRBV11-3 TGTGCCAGCAGCTTACGCCGGGACAGGGGATCGTTAGCCGGGGAGCTGTTTTTT CASSLRRDRGSLAGELFF